A selection of T cell receptor beta chains follows, all from one sample in a study of blood T cell repertoires in COVID-19. Clones were sequenced by immunoSEQ multiplex PCR, and TCRdb holds only the in-frame ones, with some missing. The sample consists of 300,000 or so clones, nearly 90% of them appearing once. The specimen was PBMCs or T cells enriched from blood (not recorded which). These receptor sequences come from a woman aged 50 to 60 who had been exposed to COVID-19. Both conserved end residues are part of each CDR3. Fields, in order: clone size, D gene, J gene, V gene, CDR3 protein, CDR3 DNA. D genes are given only for firm matches. The size of a clone is reported for some rows only, either as once, few or many, or as a class for expanded clones.

.,.,TRBJ1-1,TRBV9,CASSVQGQMNTEAFF,TGTGCCAGCAGCGTCCAGGGGCAAATGAACACTGAAGCTTTCTTT
.,TRBD2,TRBJ2-1,TRBV19,CASSISLAGGRNEQFF,TGTGCCAGTAGTATTAGTCTGGCGGGGGGCCGGAATGAGCAGTTCTTC
.,.,TRBJ1-3,TRBV18,CASSPDNYPGGSSGNTIYF,TGTGCCAGCTCACCAGACAACTATCCGGGAGGGTCCTCTGGAAACACCATATATTTT
.,TRBD1,TRBJ2-3,TRBV19,CASSIGTGVGTDTQYF,TGTGCCAGTAGTATAGGGACAGGGGTAGGCACAGATACGCAGTATTTT
.,.,TRBJ1-2,TRBV7-8,CASSLGASVGYTF,TGTGCCAGCAGCTTAGGGGCGTCTGTGGGCTACACCTTC
once,TRBD1,TRBJ2-7,TRBV28,CASSADRVVTYEQYF,TGTGCCAGCAGCGCTGACAGGGTGGTTACCTACGAGCAGTACTTC
.,.,TRBJ1-4,TRBV5-4,CASSSFIGSYNEKLFF,TGTGCCAGCAGCTCTTTTATCGGGAGCTACAATGAAAAACTGTTTTTT
.,TRBD1,TRBJ2-3,TRBV4-2,CASSQSQGVRTDTQYF,TGTGCCAGCAGCCAGAGTCAGGGGGTACGGACAGATACGCAGTATTTT
.,.,TRBJ2-1,TRBV11-3,CASSSGPRTEGEQFF,TGTGCCAGCAGCTCCGGCCCTAGGACTGAGGGTGAGCAGTTCTTC
.,.,TRBJ2-7,TRBV6-5,CASTVDRPAYEQYF,TGTGCCAGCACCGTAGACAGGCCAGCCTACGAGCAGTACTTC
.,.,TRBJ2-3,TRBV6-5,CASSYSFSADTQYF,TGTGCCAGCAGTTACTCGTTTAGCGCAGATACGCAGTATTTT
.,.,TRBJ1-4,TRBV30,CAWSAGLHNEKLFF,TGTGCCTGGAGCGCGGGACTGCATAATGAAAAACTGTTTTTT
.,.,TRBJ2-3,TRBV19,CASRTGGSTDTQYF,TGTGCCAGTCGTACCGGGGGAAGCACAGATACGCAGTATTTT
.,TRBD1,TRBJ1-2,TRBV3-1/TRBV3-2,CASSQSDRDPYGYTF,TGTGCCAGCAGCCAATCGGACAGGGACCCTTATGGCTACACCTTC
once,TRBD1,TRBJ2-7,TRBV5-4,CASSLNAGTGAYEQYF,TGTGCCAGCAGCTTAAATGCCGGGACAGGGGCATACGAGCAGTACTTC
.,.,TRBJ2-2,TRBV5-1,CASSPQTVNTGELFF,TGCGCCAGCAGCCCTCAGACAGTGAACACCGGGGAGCTGTTTTTT
.,.,TRBJ2-3,TRBV10-3,CASDDAGGPTDTQYF,TGTGCCTCAGACGACGCCGGGGGGCCAACAGATACGCAGTATTTT
.,TRBD1,TRBJ1-2,TRBV30,CAWTYTGELGYGYTF,TGTGCCTGGACGTATACAGGGGAATTGGGCTATGGCTACACCTTC
.,.,TRBJ2-2,TRBV27,CASRWTQGNGELFF,TGTGCCAGCAGGTGGACACAGGGAAACGGGGAGCTGTTTTTT
.,TRBD1,TRBJ1-1,TRBV5-1,CASSLGTGVNTEAFF,TGCGCCAGCAGCCTCGGGACAGGGGTGAACACTGAAGCTTTCTTT
.,TRBD1,TRBJ2-1,TRBV11-3,CASSSRDRAGNEQFF,TGTGCCAGCAGCTCGCGGGACAGGGCTGGGAATGAGCAGTTCTTC
.,TRBD2,TRBJ2-5,TRBV27,CASSLFSGGVYQETQYF,TGTGCCAGCAGTTTGTTTAGCGGGGGGGTGTACCAAGAGACCCAGTACTTC
.,.,TRBJ2-7,TRBV7-2,CASSLAHPVDEQYF,TGTGCCAGCAGCTTAGCACATCCCGTTGACGAGCAGTACTTC
.,TRBD1,TRBJ1-6,TRBV7-9,CASSWDRGPGYYNSPLHF,TGTGCCAGCAGCTGGGACAGGGGCCCTGGATATTATAATTCACCCCTCCACTTT
.,.,TRBJ1-1,TRBV5-1,CASSWEEGRGTEAFF,TGCGCCAGCAGCTGGGAAGAGGGCCGGGGCACTGAAGCTTTCTTT
.,TRBD1,TRBJ1-3,TRBV7-9,CASSTTSEGAGNTIYF,TGTGCCAGCAGCACCACCTCGGAGGGGGCCGGAAACACCATATATTTT
.,TRBD1,TRBJ1-2,TRBV27,CASSYGTGIDPGYTF,TGTGCCAGCAGTTATGGGACAGGGATAGATCCTGGCTACACCTTC
.,TRBD1,TRBJ2-7,TRBV11-1,CASSQGDRGFTYEQYF,TGTGCCAGCAGTCAAGGGGACAGGGGCTTTACCTACGAGCAGTACTTC
.,TRBD1,TRBJ1-3,TRBV30,CAWSRQGSLFNSGNTIYF,TGTGCCTGGAGTCGACAGGGTTCCCTTTTTAACTCTGGAAACACCATATATTTT
.,TRBD1,TRBJ2-7,TRBV28,CTSSFAPGTGGSYEQYF,TGTACCAGCAGTTTTGCCCCCGGGACAGGGGGATCCTACGAGCAGTACTTC
once,TRBD1,TRBJ2-2,TRBV11-3,CASSLVLGQQTGELFF,TGTGCCAGCAGCTTGGTGCTGGGACAGCAAACCGGGGAGCTGTTTTTT
.,.,TRBJ2-1,TRBV5-1,CTSSLETYYNEQFF,TGCACCAGCAGCTTGGAGACATACTACAATGAGCAGTTCTTC
.,TRBD1,TRBJ2-7,TRBV9,CASSPTRLTGGGEQYF,TGTGCCAGCAGCCCAACGAGACTGACAGGGGGCGGCGAGCAGTACTTC
.,TRBD2,TRBJ2-2,TRBV7-8,CASSPAGGLWDGELFF,TGTGCCAGCAGCCCAGCGGGGGGGCTTTGGGACGGGGAGCTGTTTTTT